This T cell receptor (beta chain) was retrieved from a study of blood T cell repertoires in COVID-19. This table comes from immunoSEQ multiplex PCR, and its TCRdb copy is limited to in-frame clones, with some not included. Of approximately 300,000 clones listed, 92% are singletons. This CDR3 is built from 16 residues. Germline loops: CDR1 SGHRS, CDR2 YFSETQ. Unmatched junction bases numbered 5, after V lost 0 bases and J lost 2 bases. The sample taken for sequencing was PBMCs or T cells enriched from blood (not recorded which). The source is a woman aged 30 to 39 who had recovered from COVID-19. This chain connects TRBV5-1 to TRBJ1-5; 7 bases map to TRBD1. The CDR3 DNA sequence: TGCGCCAGCAGCTTGGGGGGTGACAGGGGCAATCAGCCCCAGCATTTT. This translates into CASSLGGDRGNQPQHF.